Listed below are T cell receptor beta chains from one sample, sequenced in a study of T cells in Graves' hyperthyroidism and ophthalmopathy. TCRdb reanalysed the multiplex PCR reads using MiXCR and keeps one entry per CDR3 protein. The table lists approximately 740,000 distinct CDR3 sequences, around 13% of them singletons. The specimen was blood. The receptors originated from a woman in her late teens or twenties with Graves' hyperthyroidism. Each CDR3 is given with its conserved first and last residue. The D gene is left open where the match is weak. Some rows have no size entry. The others give once, few or many, or a class for an expanded clone.

DNA,CDR3,J,length,size,V,D
TGCAGTGCTAGAGTGCAGGGACGGTGGTACAATGAGCAGTTCTTC,CSARVQGRWYNEQFF,TRBJ2-1,15,many,TRBV20-1,NA
TGTGCCAGCAGGAGTCAACCGGGATCCGAAATGCGAGAGACCCAGTACTTC,CASRSQPGSEMRETQYF,TRBJ2-5,17,NA,TRBV7-9,NA
TGTGCCAGTAGTAATTCGGGCAGGAAGACTGGAAGGGTCACAGATACGCAGTATTTT,CASSNSGRKTGRVTDTQYF,TRBJ2-3,19,few,TRBV19,NA
TGTGCCAGCTCAACAAGGAGGGATGATGAAGCTTTCTTT,CASSTRRDDEAFF,TRBJ1-1,13,many,TRBV18,NA
TGTGCCAGCAGTTATCAGGGGGTCTCGGGAATCGTCACTGAAGCTTTCTTT,CASSYQGVSGIVTEAFF,TRBJ1-1,17,many,TRBV6-5,TRBD1
TGCAGCGGCCCCGGGGTAAATGAGCAGTTCTTC,CSGPGVNEQFF,TRBJ2-1,11,few,TRBV29-1,NA
TGTGCCTGGAGTTCTAGAATGCCCTACGAGCAGTACTTC,CAWSSRMPYEQYF,TRBJ2-7,13,many,TRBV30,NA
TGTGCCAGCACCCGGGGCCAAGGACTCAGAGATACGCAGTATTTT,CASTRGQGLRDTQYF,TRBJ2-3,15,few,TRBV7-2,NA
TGTGCCAGCAGTGCCGGACAGAAAGAGGGCTACACCTTC,CASSAGQKEGYTF,TRBJ1-2,13,NA,TRBV2,NA
TGTGCCAGCAGTTTCGACTGGTCCTACGAGCAGTACTTC,CASSFDWSYEQYF,TRBJ2-7,13,few,TRBV12-3/TRBV12-4,NA
TGTGCCAGCAGCTTAGTCAAGGGGACTGAAGCTTTCTTT,CASSLVKGTEAFF,TRBJ1-1,13,many,TRBV11-3,NA
TGTGCCAGCAGCGTAGTCTCGGGGACTGCGAACACCGGGGAGCTGTTTTTT,CASSVVSGTANTGELFF,TRBJ2-2,17,few,TRBV9,NA
TGTGCCATCAGTGAAGGGGTGGGTTCACCCCTCCACTTT,CAISEGVGSPLHF,TRBJ1-6,13,few,TRBV10-3,NA
TGTGCCAGCAGCGCGACAGGGGAGGTTGAAGCTTTCTTT,CASSATGEVEAFF,TRBJ1-1,13,few,TRBV9,TRBD1
TGTGCCAGCTCACCGCTTCGGGGGCCTGGGGCCAACGTCCTGACTTTC,CASSPLRGPGANVLTF,TRBJ2-6,16,few,TRBV18,NA
TGTGCCTGGAGTGTTTTTCCGCCCGGAGCGGGAGTATTGACCGGGGAGCTGTTTTTT,CAWSVFPPGAGVLTGELFF,TRBJ2-2,19,few,TRBV30,TRBD2
TGTGCCAGCACAACGGAGCGCGGCGGGGATACGCAGTATTTT,CASTTERGGDTQYF,TRBJ2-3,14,few,TRBV13,NA
TGTGCCAGCAGCTGGGAAGGGAGGGACACTGAAGCTTTCTTT,CASSWEGRDTEAFF,TRBJ1-1,14,many,TRBV11-3,NA
TGTGCCAGCTGGGGGTACACTGAAGCTTTCTTT,CASWGYTEAFF,TRBJ1-1,11,few,TRBV28,NA
TGTGCCAGCAGCTTAAGTACGGATAACAATGAGCAGTTCTTC,CASSLSTDNNEQFF,TRBJ2-1,14,many,TRBV7-3,NA
TGTGCCACCAGTGATTCCAGGGGGAGAAATGGAGGCTACACCTTC,CATSDSRGRNGGYTF,TRBJ1-2,15,NA,TRBV24-1,TRBD1
TGTGCCAGCAGCCAGGGGGGATGGCGGGGGAGCTACAATGAGCAGTTCTTC,CASSQGGWRGSYNEQFF,TRBJ2-1,17,NA,TRBV14,TRBD2
TGTGCCACCAGTGACCCGAACAGTTACAATGAGCAGTTCTTC,CATSDPNSYNEQFF,TRBJ2-1,14,NA,TRBV24-1,NA
TGTGCCAGCAGCCAAGGTTTCTACGGTGAAAAACTGTTTTTT,CASSQGFYGEKLFF,TRBJ1-4,14,NA,TRBV14,NA
TGTGCCAGCAGGGCGACAGGGATGGATCAGCCCCAGCATTTT,CASRATGMDQPQHF,TRBJ1-5,14,few,TRBV7-2,TRBD1
TGTGCCAGTAGTACCAGACAGGGGAGGTCGAACACTGAAGCTTTCTTT,CASSTRQGRSNTEAFF,TRBJ1-1,16,few,TRBV19,TRBD1
TGTGCCAGCAGCGTGACAGGGGGCGTATACGAGCAGTACTTC,CASSVTGGVYEQYF,TRBJ2-7,14,many,TRBV7-9,TRBD1
TGTGCCATCAGCCACCGGGACCACCCGGCCTACGAGCAGTACTTC,CAISHRDHPAYEQYF,TRBJ2-7,15,many,TRBV10-3,NA
TGTGCCAGCAGCTATGGCGACAGGGACACTGAAGCTTTCTTT,CASSYGDRDTEAFF,TRBJ1-1,14,NA,TRBV7-2,TRBD1
TGTGCCAGCAGCCCGGGGTCGGGACTAGCGGACTCCTACGAGCAGTACTTC,CASSPGSGLADSYEQYF,TRBJ2-7,17,many,TRBV6-2/TRBV6-3,TRBD2
TGCAGTGCTAGAGATCTTAAGTTTCCGAATGAGCAGTTCTTC,CSARDLKFPNEQFF,TRBJ2-1,14,many,TRBV20-1,NA
TGTGCCACCAGCAGAGACGGCTTTTACAATGAGCAGTTCTTC,CATSRDGFYNEQFF,TRBJ2-1,14,NA,TRBV15,NA
TGTGCCACAAGACAGGGCTCCCCCGGAGCTTTCTTT,CATRQGSPGAFF,TRBJ1-1,12,NA,TRBV14,TRBD1
TGTGCCAGCAGTCCCGGGACTACGACCTACGAGCAGTACTTC,CASSPGTTTYEQYF,TRBJ2-7,14,many,TRBV6-1,TRBD2
TGTGCCAGCAGTACATTACTAGCGGGAGGGACAGATACGCAGTATTTT,CASSTLLAGGTDTQYF,TRBJ2-3,16,few,TRBV27,TRBD2
TGTGCCACCAGCGTGGGACTAGCGGGATCCTCATGGAATGAGCAGTTCTTC,CATSVGLAGSSWNEQFF,TRBJ2-1,17,few,TRBV15,TRBD2
TGTGCCAGCCGACAGGGGCTGTGGAATGAGCAGTTCTTC,CASRQGLWNEQFF,TRBJ2-1,13,NA,TRBV2,TRBD1
TGTGCCAGCAGTGAAGCGGACAGCAATTCACCCCTCCACTTT,CASSEADSNSPLHF,TRBJ1-6,14,NA,TRBV2,NA
TGTGCCAGCAGCGGAGGGGGTAGCGGGAGGTTGGCAGATACGCAGTATTTT,CASSGGGSGRLADTQYF,TRBJ2-3,17,many,TRBV9,TRBD2
TGTGCCAGCAGTTACCAGGTTCGGATTTTGTCAACAGGTAACGAAACCTACGAGCAGTACTTC,CASSYQVRILSTGNETYEQYF,TRBJ2-7,21,many,TRBV12-3/TRBV12-4,NA
TGTGCTAGTAGCCCGGCGGGCGGGAGTACCGGGGAGCTGTTTTTT,CASSPAGGSTGELFF,TRBJ2-2,15,NA,TRBV12-5,TRBD2
TGCAGCGTTGAAGATCCGGGGGATTTGGAAGCTTTCTTT,CSVEDPGDLEAFF,TRBJ1-1,13,NA,TRBV29-1,NA
TGTGCCAGCAGGACAGGGTTATACACTGAAGCTTTCTTT,CASRTGLYTEAFF,TRBJ1-1,13,NA,TRBV6-2/TRBV6-3,TRBD1
TGCAGCGTTGAAGGTCGGGGGGGAACAGATACGCAGTATTTT,CSVEGRGGTDTQYF,TRBJ2-3,14,many,TRBV29-1,TRBD2
TGTGCCAGCAGCTTAGCAGGCTGGGGAGCCAAAAACATTCAGTACTTC,CASSLAGWGAKNIQYF,TRBJ2-4,16,NA,TRBV7-9,NA
TGTGCCAGCAGTGTTTCTGACAGGGTCTACGAGCAGTACTTC,CASSVSDRVYEQYF,TRBJ2-7,14,many,TRBV25-1,TRBD1
TGTGCCACCAGTAAGTTCCGGGACAGGGCCTACGAGCAGTACTTC,CATSKFRDRAYEQYF,TRBJ2-7,15,many,TRBV24-1,TRBD1
TGCAGTGCTAGGGAAGCCGACCCTGAGGCTTTCTTT,CSAREADPEAFF,TRBJ1-1,12,NA,TRBV20-1,NA
TGTGCCAGCACGTTGACAACAGATACGCAGTATTTT,CASTLTTDTQYF,TRBJ2-3,12,few,TRBV2,NA
TGTGCCAGCAGTTACTCAATCGGGGGGTCAGATACGCAGTATTTT,CASSYSIGGSDTQYF,TRBJ2-3,15,NA,TRBV6-2/TRBV6-3,TRBD2